The 16 T cell receptor beta chains reported below all come from one sample, sequenced in a study of cytomegalovirus exposure and HLA in healthy donors. Both 60 Vbeta primers and 13 Jbeta primers went into the PCR. Sequenced by immunoSEQ multiplex PCR; TCRdb stores in-frame clones only, minus some. The sample records fewer than 250,000 clones, 82% being singletons. Sequencing input: PBMCs. These TCRs come from a man in his forties or fifties in good health and CMV-seropositive.

The rearrangement uses TRBV19 and TRBJ2-1; D gene uncertain. This CDR3 is built from 14 residues. V lost 5 bases and J lost 0, with 8 bases in between. Germline CDR1 reads LNHDA; CDR2 reads SQIVND (reference sequence). CDR3 coding DNA: TGTGCCAGTAGTGTTTCAGGCTCCTACAATGAGCAGTTCTTC. The encoded protein is CASSVSGSYNEQFF.

This chain links TRBV19 with TRBJ2-1; 7 nucleotides line up with TRBD2. This CDR3 comprises 16 residues. J lost 3 bases, V lost 2 bases, and 7 bases had no gene match. Germline lookup yields CDR1 LNHDA and CDR2 SQIVND (reference sequence). CDR3 bases: TGTGCCAGTAGTATAACCCGCGGGGGACTCTACAATGAGCAGTTCTTC. Its protein is CASSITRGGLYNEQFF.

V is TRBV7-9 and J is TRBJ1-1, with TRBD1 identical over 8 bases. The junction had 8 bases not matched to a gene; V was cut back by 5 bases and J by 6 bases. CDR1 is SEHNR, CDR2 FQNEAQ, per germline (reference sequence). The CDR3 covers 14 residues. The CDR3 here is CASSGQGPFPEAFF. CDR3 sequence (DNA): TGTGCCAGCAGCGGACAGGGCCCCTTCCCTGAAGCTTTCTTT.

The V call is TRBV11-2, the J call TRBJ2-1, with 8 bases that match TRBD2. Germline CDR1 SGHAT, CDR2 FQNNGV. With V trimmed by 1 base and J by 2 bases, 7 bases remained unmatched. The CDR3 is 17 residues long. CDR3 loop: CASSLGSGGRTYNEQFF. DNA of the CDR3: TGTGCCAGCAGCTTAGGGTCGGGGGGGAGGACCTACAATGAGCAGTTCTTC.

The J gene is TRBJ2-1, the V gene TRBV29-1; D gene uncertain. The CDR3 is made up of 10 amino acids. Germline V gene sequence: CDR1 SQVTM, CDR2 ANQGSEA. The V end lost 5 bases, the J end lost 5 bases, and 4 bases lay between the germline ends. CDR3 nucleotides: TGCAGCGTTCGAGACAATGAGCAGTTCTTC. Protein product: CSVRDNEQFF.

The genes are TRBV2 and TRBJ1-5; D gene ambiguous. Looked up from germline, CDR1 is SNHLY and CDR2 is FYNNEI. The CDR3 has 14 amino acids. Trimming left V 3 bases short and J 3 bases short, with 9 bases between. The CDR3 DNA is TGTGCCAGCAGTGATGTTACAACCAATCAGCCCCAGCATTTT. Translated, it gives CASSDVTTNQPQHF.

This chain links TRBV13 with TRBJ2-6; D is uncertain. Germline values: CDR1 PRHDT, CDR2 FYEKMQ (reference sequence). Trimming took off 6 bases at V and 1 base at J, with 13 bases between the two ends. The CDR3 contains 16 residues. The CDR3 sequence: CASRWAPPSGANVLTF. The CDR3 coding sequence is TGTGCCAGCAGGTGGGCCCCTCCGTCTGGGGCCAACGTCCTGACTTTC. The variable domain in full, completed from reference TRBV13 and TRBJ2-6, reads AAGVIQSPRHLIKEKRETATLKCYPIPRHDTVYWYQQGPGQDPQFLISFYEKMQSDKGSIPDRFSAQQFSDYHSELNMSSLELGDSALYFCASRWAPPSGANVLTFGAGSRLTVL.

The chain couples TRBV6-5 to TRBJ1-1; TRBD1 might be the D (5 bases). Germline V CDR1 and CDR2: MNHEY, SVGAGI. CDR3 length: 13 residues. Trimming shortened V by 8 bases and J by 0 bases, and 10 bases separated the two germline ends. The CDR3 spells CASYRRMNTEAFF. CDR3 coding DNA: TGTGCCAGCTACAGGAGAATGAACACTGAAGCTTTCTTT.

The chain has TRBV5-1 and TRBJ1-4; unclear D gene. The CDR3 consists of 15 residues. Germline lookup yields CDR1 SGHRS and CDR2 YFSETQ. V was cut by 4 bases and J by 0 bases, with 10 bases left in between. CDR3 loop: CASSSGGPTNEKLFF. The CDR3 DNA reads TGCGCCAGCAGCAGTGGAGGGCCAACTAATGAAAAACTGTTTTTT.

The rearrangement links TRBV7-7 to TRBJ1-2, with TRBD1 identical over 9 bases. The CDR3 length is 14 residues. J was trimmed by 3 bases and V by 5 bases; bases with no gene match: 4. Germline CDR1 SSHAT, CDR2 FNYEAQ (reference sequence). The chain's CDR3 is CASSHGQGHYGYTF. CDR3 sequence (DNA): TGTGCCAGCAGCCATGGACAGGGGCACTATGGCTACACCTTC.

V is TRBV21-1 and J is TRBJ2-6; the DNA was not used to check the table's D call, TRBD1. TRBV21-1 constitutes a pseudogene. The CDR3 spans 19 residues. The CDR3 reads CASSKVIRTAASGANVLTF. CDR3 nucleotide sequence: TGTGCCAGCAGCAAAGTGATCCGGACAGCCGCCTCTGGGGCCAACGTCCTGACTTTC.

The chain links TRBV4-2 to TRBJ2-7; tentative D call: TRBD2 (6 bases). CDR1 and CDR2 from the germline V gene are LGHNA and YNFKEQ. This CDR3 has 16 amino acids. V shed 1 base and J shed 5 bases, with 18 bases lying between them. The DNA for the CDR3 is TGTGCCAGCAGCCAAGGTGGGCCCTTGGGAGGAGACGAGCAGTACTTC. The encoded protein is CASSQGGPLGGDEQYF.

The genes are TRBV27 and TRBJ2-7, with 7 bases matching TRBD1. The V and J ends lost 5 bases and 5 bases, in that order; junction bases with no gene match: 6. This CDR3 is 13 amino acids long. Germline CDR1 and CDR2: MNHEY and SMNVEV (reference sequence). The CDR3 region is CASSPSDRDEQYF. For the CDR3, the DNA is TGTGCCAGCAGTCCATCCGACAGGGACGAGCAGTACTTC.

As DNA, the CDR3 is TGTGCCAGCAGCCGAGCCGGGACTAGCGGGAGGTACGAGCAGTACGTC. It yields the protein CASSRAGTSGRYEQYV. This rearrangement joins TRBV14 to TRBJ2-7; 15 nucleotides align to TRBD2. Germline V gene data show CDR1 as SGHDN and CDR2 as FVKESK. The V segment lost 4 bases and the J segment 4 bases; nucleotides outside the gene matches: 5. The length of the CDR3 is 16 residues.

The V call is TRBV5-6, the J call TRBJ2-6; D perhaps matches TRBD1 (5 bases). The V end was cut by 2 bases, the J end by 0 bases, with 6 bases between. The CDR3 covers 15 residues. Germline CDR1 and CDR2: SGHDT and YYEEEE. The CDR3: CASSFRVSGANVLTF. CDR3 DNA: TGTGCCAGCAGCTTCAGGGTCTCTGGGGCCAACGTCCTGACTTTC. Full variable domain (missing parts from reference TRBV5-6 and TRBJ2-6): DAGVTQSPTHLIKTRGQQVTLRCSPKSGHDTVSWYQQALGQGPQFIFQYYEEEERQRGNFPDRFSGHQFPNYSSELNVNALLLGDSALYLCASSFRVSGANVLTFGAGSRLTVL.

The chain recombines TRBV28 with TRBJ1-2; D call uncertain. This CDR3 comprises 15 residues. Germline values: CDR1 MDHEN, CDR2 SYDVKM. Trimming took 0 bases from V and 8 from J, leaving 16 bases between them. The chain's CDR3 is CASSLWEGGRRGYTF. DNA for the CDR3: TGTGCCAGCAGTTTATGGGAGGGAGGCCGAAGGGGCTACACCTTC.